The TCR beta chain described here comes from a study of identical twins. Whole-study findings and limits: Because invariant MAIT and iNKT cells could be present, zero-insertion analyses could be partly confounded. Its conclusions, products of cross-sectional statistical analysis, did not come from following the same donors.

The CDR3 runs 12 residues. Germline V lookup: CDR1 DFQATT, CDR2 SNEGSKA (reference sequence). V lost 6 bases and J 5 bases, leaving 11 bases between the germline ends. All donors were healthy Caucasians. Ten or more counts support this clonotype. Its antigen is unknown. TCRdb itself ran the 5' RACE reads through MiXCR, one entry per CDR3 protein. Altogether 150,000 or so distinct CDR3 sequences are present, approximately 4% being singletons, with the ten largest covering approximately 7.6%. The J gene is TRBJ2-1, the V gene TRBV20-1; D not resolved. The source material was memory T cells sorted from blood. This receptor was obtained from a man between 18 and 35 years old in good health. The CDR3 sequence: CSAEATNNEQFF. For the CDR3, the DNA is TGCAGTGCAGAAGCTACCAACAATGAGCAGTTCTTC.